These T cell receptor beta chains were read from a single sample in a study of vaccination and CD4 T cells after COVID-19. TCRdb analysed the PCR reads with MiXCR anew, one entry per CDR3 protein. Among thousands of distinct CDR3 sequences, roughly 43% were seen once, and the ten largest hold over 25%. For these receptors, no antigen is known. Sequenced: CD4+ T cells from blood, cultured in vitro. Receptor source: a human donor in good health. Both conserved end residues are part of each CDR3. A D gene is named only where the DNA matches it firmly. A row's size may be missing; if present it is once, few, many or a size class.

size	D	J	V	DNA	CDR3
.	.	TRBJ2-1	TRBV15	TGTGCCACCAGCAGAGATGGCGGGAACAATGAGCAGTTCTTC	CATSRDGGNNEQFF
.	TRBD2	TRBJ2-2	TRBV28	TGTGCCGACGGGACTACGGGAACCGGGGAGCTGTTTTTT	CADGTTGTGELFF
.	.	TRBJ2-5	TRBV5-1	TGCGCCAGCAGCTTGGGGTCAGAGACCCAGTACTTC	CASSLGSETQYF
few	.	TRBJ2-3	TRBV20-1	TGCAGTGCTAGAGGATCCCAAGGTACGCAGTATTTT	CSARGSQGTQYF
.	.	TRBJ1-1	TRBV6-5	TGTGCCAGCAGTTACGGGGTCGATCCTCCTATGAACACTGAAGCTTTCTTT	CASSYGVDPPMNTEAFF
few	.	TRBJ1-1	TRBV20-1	TGCAGTGCTCCTGGACGTGGGGTCACTGAAGCTTTCTTT	CSAPGRGVTEAFF
.	.	TRBJ2-2	TRBV5-4	TGTGCCAGCAGCTTGGAGTTCAGGGCGAACACCGGGGAGCTGTTTTTT	CASSLEFRANTGELFF
.	.	TRBJ2-5	TRBV5-1	TGCGCCAGCAGCTTGGTTGGGGAGACCCAGTACTTC	CASSLVGETQYF
few	TRBD1	TRBJ2-7	TRBV7-9	TGTGCCAGCAGCTTGGGACAGGGGGGTTACGAGCAGTACTTC	CASSLGQGGYEQYF
.	.	TRBJ1-2	TRBV6-1	TGTGCCAGCAGTGGCACTTATGGCTACACCTTC	CASSGTYGYTF
few	TRBD2	TRBJ2-2	TRBV7-2	TGTGCCAGCAGCTTAGTAGGGGGACTAGCGACCGGGGAGCTGTTTTTT	CASSLVGGLATGELFF
.	.	TRBJ1-6	TRBV28	TGTGCCAGTGAAATTGGGGGGGCACAATCACCCCTCCACTTT	CASEIGGAQSPLHF
few	.	TRBJ1-1	TRBV20-1	TGCAGTGCTAAGGGTGGTACTGAAGCTTTCTTT	CSAKGGTEAFF
.	TRBD1	TRBJ2-5	TRBV12-3/TRBV12-4	TGTGCCAGCAGTAGACAGGGGGTCGGAGAGACCCAGTACTTC	CASSRQGVGETQYF
.	TRBD2	TRBJ2-7	TRBV14	TGTGCCAGCAGCCAAGAACGGCTAGCGGGGTACGAGCAGTACTTC	CASSQERLAGYEQYF
few	TRBD2	TRBJ2-1	TRBV7-2	TGTGCCAGCAGCTTAGAGCGGGGTGTAGTCTATGAGCAGTTCTTC	CASSLERGVVYEQFF
.	.	TRBJ2-2	TRBV6-5	TGTGCCAGCAGTTACTCGGGGTCTAGTAACACCGGGGAGCTGTTTTTT	CASSYSGSSNTGELFF
.	TRBD1	TRBJ1-2	TRBV7-2	TGTGCCAGCAGCTTGGTGGGGCAGGGGGTAGGTTTTGGCTACACCTTC	CASSLVGQGVGFGYTF
few	TRBD1	TRBJ1-2	TRBV20-1	TGCAGTGCTAGGGGCGGGGGACAGGGGGTTAGTAACTATGGCTACACCTTC	CSARGGGQGVSNYGYTF
.	.	TRBJ1-1	TRBV6-5	TGTGCCAGCAGTTACGTGGTGGACACTGAAGCTTTCTTT	CASSYVVDTEAFF
few	.	TRBJ1-2	TRBV2	TGTGCCAGCAGTCGGGACCTCTATGGCTACACCTTC	CASSRDLYGYTF
.	.	TRBJ2-3	TRBV7-8	TGTGCCAGCAGCTTAGGCGGAGGCGGCGATACGCAGTATTTT	CASSLGGGGDTQYF
few	.	TRBJ1-2	TRBV19	TGTGCCAGTAGTATGGTCCCCCCGCGGCTTGGGGGCTACACCTTC	CASSMVPPRLGGYTF
.	TRBD2	TRBJ2-1	TRBV6-4	TGTGCCAGCAGTGGCGGACTAGCGGGACGAAATGAGCAGTTCTTC	CASSGGLAGRNEQFF
few	.	TRBJ2-4	TRBV6-1	TGTGCCAGCAGTCGCACGACAAGAGAGGGAAACATTCAGTACTTC	CASSRTTREGNIQYF
.	.	TRBJ2-7	TRBV19	TGTGCCAGTAGTATGGGCAGACCCTACGAGCAGTACTTC	CASSMGRPYEQYF
.	TRBD1	TRBJ1-1	TRBV6-4	TGTGCCAGCAGAGACAGGGTAGTCACTGAAGCTTTCTTT	CASRDRVVTEAFF
.	TRBD1	TRBJ2-5	TRBV6-1	TGTGCCAGCAGTCCTACCGGGACAGCATTGAAGACCCAGTACTTC	CASSPTGTALKTQYF
once	TRBD2	TRBJ2-1	TRBV11-1	TGTGCCAGCAGCCCAAAACTAGCGGGAGGGCCGAGTCATGAGCAGTTCTTC	CASSPKLAGGPSHEQFF
.	.	TRBJ1-1	TRBV6-5	TGTGCCAGCAGTTCTAACACTGAAGCTTTCTTT	CASSSNTEAFF
.	.	TRBJ2-3	TRBV15	TGTGCCACCAGCAGAGATTGGTCTAAGGCGGAGGGGTCCCCTGGCACAGATACGCAGTATTTT	CATSRDWSKAEGSPGTDTQYF
.	TRBD2	TRBJ2-1	TRBV12-3/TRBV12-4	TGTGCCATCGGGGGGGGCAGGATCGCCAATGAGCAGTTCTTC	CAIGGGRIANEQFF
.	TRBD1	TRBJ2-1	TRBV7-2	TGTGCCAGCAGCTACCCACAGGGGGCGGAGCAGTTCTTC	CASSYPQGAEQFF
.	TRBD1	TRBJ1-6	TRBV6-5	TGTGCCAGCAGCTACGGACAGGGGGACTCACCCCTCCACTTT	CASSYGQGDSPLHF
.	TRBD1	TRBJ2-6	TRBV7-6	TGTGCCAGCAGCGCTGACAGGGGGGCGAATGGGGCCAACGTCCTGACTTTC	CASSADRGANGANVLTF
few	TRBD1	TRBJ1-4	TRBV7-8	TGTGCCAGCAGCCCCACTGGGACAGCAACTAATGAAAAACTGTTTTTT	CASSPTGTATNEKLFF
.	.	TRBJ2-1	TRBV12-3/TRBV12-4	TGTGCCAGCAGTTTAATGATCGGGAATGAGCAGTTCTTC	CASSLMIGNEQFF
.	.	TRBJ1-2	TRBV12-3/TRBV12-4	TGTGCCAGCAGTCGGGACGGCTACTATGGCTACACCTTC	CASSRDGYYGYTF
.	TRBD1	TRBJ1-1	TRBV20-1	TGCAGTGCTCTCAGGACAGGGAACACTGAAGCTTTCTTT	CSALRTGNTEAFF
.	.	TRBJ2-5	TRBV7-6	TGTGCCAGCAGCTTAGGTACAGGAGGGGAGACCCAGTACTTC	CASSLGTGGETQYF
few	TRBD1	TRBJ2-2	TRBV20-1	TGCAGTGCGAGACGACAGGGACCGAACACCGGGGAGCTGTTTTTT	CSARRQGPNTGELFF
few	.	TRBJ2-3	TRBV27	TGTGCCAGCACCACCAGGGTTAGCACAGATACGCAGTATTTT	CASTTRVSTDTQYF
few	.	TRBJ1-1	TRBV30	TGTGCCTGGAGTCTTGACCGGGGGAATCTAGCTTTCTTT	CAWSLDRGNLAFF
.	.	TRBJ2-3	TRBV20-1	TGCAGTGCTAGACCTACAAAGCGGATTAGCACAGATACGCAGTATTTT	CSARPTKRISTDTQYF